One TCR beta chain is described in this entry. Its antigen is not identified. These data originate in a study of cytomegalovirus exposure and HLA in healthy donors. Study in general: As an earlier analysis found, around 200 million T cells yielded over 95 million unique TCR beta sequences. Regarding the study as a whole: Some V segments (TRBV6-2 and TRBV6-3 among them) were excluded as indistinguishable.

The PCR used 60 Vbeta and 13 Jbeta primers. The data were produced by immunoSEQ multiplex PCR, yet TCRdb's version contains in-frame clones alone and is incomplete. The sample contains some 170,000 clones, more than 75% of which appear only once. The CDR3 totals 14 residues. Germline values: CDR1 MNHNS, CDR2 SASEGT. V was pared by 8 bases and J by 1 base, with 7 bases of the junction left unmatched. Sequenced material: PBMCs. This sequence was found in a girl under 10 years old in good health and CMV-seropositive. V is TRBV6-1 and J is TRBJ1-2, with 7 bases identical to TRBD1. The CDR3 DNA follows: TGTGCCAGCCGGGACAGCCAGAGTAACTATGGCTACACCTTC. This gives the protein CASRDSQSNYGYTF.